The text below deals with one TCR beta chain. This specimen belongs to a study of blood T cell repertoires in COVID-19. About the study: Researchers got acute and convalescent COVID-19 samples from the United States, Italy and Spain. T cells, B-cell-depleted T cells, or PBMCs supplied cDNA or gDNA.

V trimming: 2 bases; J trimming: 0 bases; junction bases outside the gene matches: 10. The CDR3 length is 20 residues. Germline-derived CDR1 and CDR2 are ENHRY and SYGVKD. Some clones are missing from TCRdb's copy, which holds only in-frame ones; the method was immunoSEQ multiplex PCR. The table shows around 250,000 clones, with more than 75% occurring only once. Sequencing was performed on peripheral blood. V and J are TRBV10-3 and TRBJ2-1; 13 positions match TRBD2. The sequence was collected from a man older than 75 with acute or convalescent COVID-19. This chain's CDR3 is CAISEIAPGLAGSSYNEQFF. The DNA for the CDR3 is TGTGCCATCAGTGAGATAGCTCCGGGACTAGCGGGAAGCTCCTACAATGAGCAGTTCTTC.